One sample yielded the 10 T cell receptor beta chains listed below, sequenced in a study of blood T cell repertoires in COVID-19. Some clones are missing from TCRdb's copy, which holds only in-frame ones; the method was immunoSEQ multiplex PCR. The sample contains more than 300,000 clones, approximately 88% of which appear only once. The specimen was peripheral blood. The receptor set was obtained from a woman aged 30 to 39 with COVID-19, enrolled during active disease.

The chain carries TRBV7-2 and TRBJ2-1, with D maybe TRBD1 (7 bases). V shed 4 bases and J shed 10 bases, with 20 bases lying between them. CDR3 size: 15 residues. The V gene's germline CDR1 is SGHTA and CDR2 FQGNSA. The CDR3 bases are TGTGCCAGCAGCTCCGTCCCCGGCCAGGGGGGAGAGCAGTTCTTC. It encodes CASSSVPGQGGEQFF.

This clone was detected a few times. The chain is built from TRBV27 and TRBJ1-3; the match to TRBD1 covers 7 bases. CDR1 and CDR2 from the germline V gene are MNHEY and SMNVEV (reference sequence). With V trimmed by 3 bases and J by 4 bases, 15 bases remained unmatched. The CDR3 is made up of 18 amino acids. The CDR3 region has the DNA TGTGCCAGCAGTTTTACCCCGCCCGGGACAGCACAAGGAAACACCATATATTTT. Protein sequence: CASSFTPPGTAQGNTIYF.

The J gene is TRBJ2-2, the V gene TRBV3-1 (or the pseudogene TRBV3-2); the D gene is possibly TRBD2 (6 bases). The CDR3 totals 16 residues. V gave up 0 bases and J gave up 7 bases, with 15 bases separating them. Germline loops: CDR1 LGHDT, CDR2 YNNKEL (reference sequence). The CDR3 DNA reads as TGTGCCAGCAGCCAAGAGATCGTCGCGGGGAGCGGGGAGCTGTTTTTT. It encodes CASSQEIVAGSGELFF.

This sequence joins TRBV7-9 and TRBJ1-6, with a possible D match to TRBD1 (5 bases). In germline, CDR1 is SEHNR, CDR2 FQNEAQ (reference sequence). The V end was cut by 5 bases, the J end by 3 bases, with 20 bases between. The CDR3 runs to 18 residues. The CDR3 nucleotides are TGTGCCAGCAGCCCGATCGCACAGGTCGTGGACTATAATTCACCCCTCCACTTT. It codes for CASSPIAQVVDYNSPLHF.

This sequence joins TRBV3-1 (or the pseudogene TRBV3-2) and TRBJ2-6; 8 bases align to TRBD2. The trim removed 6 bases at V and 0 bases at J, leaving 13 bases unmatched. There are 19 residues in the CDR3. Germline V gene sequence: CDR1 LGHDT, CDR2 YNNKEL (reference sequence). The CDR3 sequence: CASSPRGGTKASGANVLTF. DNA for the CDR3: TGTGCCAGCAGTCCTCGCGGGGGGACAAAGGCCTCTGGGGCCAACGTCCTGACTTTC.

This sequence joins TRBV4-2 and TRBJ2-3, with a tentative D call TRBD2 (5 bases). The CDR3 runs 18 residues. Germline CDR1 is LGHNA and CDR2 is YNFKEQ. Trimming removed 1 base at V and 2 bases at J, with 19 bases between. The CDR3 DNA reads TGTGCCAGCAGCCAAGCCTGGACCAGAGACTATCCCACAGATACGCAGTATTTT. This encodes CASSQAWTRDYPTDTQYF.

The chain links TRBV6-1 to TRBJ1-1; the match to TRBD1 covers 8 bases. Germline trimming cut 7 bases from V and 4 bases from J; bases unmatched to any gene: 11. This CDR3 is built from 15 residues. Germline-derived CDR1 and CDR2 are MNHNS and SASEGT. The CDR3 nucleotides read TGTGCCAGCACTCAAGCAGGGGGCGCAAGCACTGAAGCTTTCTTT. It encodes CASTQAGGASTEAFF.

CDR3 DNA: TGTGCCAGCAACGCGAGGTGGAACACTGAAGCTTTCTTT. This sequence encodes CASNARWNTEAFF. The rearrangement links TRBV2 to TRBJ1-1; D uncertain. V was trimmed by 7 bases and J by 1 base, leaving 10 bases between them. The CDR3 has 13 amino acids. Germline CDR1 SNHLY, CDR2 FYNNEI.

This chain connects TRBV19 to TRBJ2-1; TRBD1 might be the D (5 bases). Germline values: CDR1 LNHDA, CDR2 SQIVND (reference sequence). The CDR3 is made up of 14 amino acids. The V end was cut by 7 bases, the J end by 0 bases, with 10 bases between. For the CDR3, the DNA is TGTGCCAGTACGACAGATAGCTCCTACAATGAGCAGTTCTTC. Translating it yields CASTTDSSYNEQFF.

The rearrangement joins TRBV5-4 to TRBJ2-7, with TRBD2 identical over 8 bases. Germline values: CDR1 SGHNT, CDR2 YYREEE (reference sequence). V was clipped by 9 bases and J by 2 bases; unmatched bases: 16. This CDR3 contains 16 residues. This CDR3 reads CATSLGGSGDPYEQYF. For the CDR3, the DNA is TGTGCCACCTCTCTCGGAGGTAGCGGGGACCCCTACGAGCAGTACTTC.